The rows below give T cell receptor beta chains drawn from one sample of a study of blood T cell repertoires in COVID-19. The assay was immunoSEQ multiplex PCR, and TCRdb's table has in-frame clones only and misses some. This sample has about 210,000 clones, with 83% found just once. The sample consisted of peripheral blood. The receptor set was obtained from a woman between 40 and 55 years old with active or convalescent COVID-19. Each CDR3 is given with its conserved first and last residue. The D gene is left open where the match is weak. Size is omitted from some rows. Given values are once, few, many or a class for expanded clones.

v_gene: TRBV28
abundance: few
d_gene: -
j_gene: TRBJ1-2
CDR3nt: TGTGCCAGCAGTTTGATACAGGGTCGTGGCTACACCTTC
CDR3aa: CASSLIQGRGYTF

v_gene: TRBV12-3/TRBV12-4
abundance: -
d_gene: -
j_gene: TRBJ1-1
CDR3nt: TGTGCCAGCAGTCCAGGGTTGGGCACTGAAGCTTTCTTT
CDR3aa: CASSPGLGTEAFF

v_gene: TRBV30
abundance: -
d_gene: -
j_gene: TRBJ1-4
CDR3nt: TGTGCCTGGAGGTTACAGTTAACTAATGAAAAACTGTTTTTT
CDR3aa: CAWRLQLTNEKLFF

v_gene: TRBV6-2/TRBV6-3
abundance: -
d_gene: TRBD2
j_gene: TRBJ2-5
CDR3nt: TGTGCCAGCAGTTACCCCCTAGCGGGAACAGAGACCCAGTACTTC
CDR3aa: CASSYPLAGTETQYF

v_gene: TRBV9
abundance: once
d_gene: -
j_gene: TRBJ2-5
CDR3nt: TGTGCCAGCAGCGTCACTGCGCCCTCAGAGACCCAGTACTTC
CDR3aa: CASSVTAPSETQYF

v_gene: TRBV5-1
abundance: -
d_gene: TRBD1
j_gene: TRBJ1-2
CDR3nt: TGCGCCAGCAGCCTGGGGGACAGGGGGCTGTCAGGCTATGGCTACACCTTC
CDR3aa: CASSLGDRGLSGYGYTF

v_gene: TRBV19
abundance: -
d_gene: TRBD1
j_gene: TRBJ1-6
CDR3nt: TGTGCCAGTAGAGCCGGGACAGGTAATTCACCCCTCCACTTT
CDR3aa: CASRAGTGNSPLHF

v_gene: TRBV11-3
abundance: -
d_gene: -
j_gene: TRBJ1-5
CDR3nt: TGTGCCAGCAGCCTTGGGGGAAGGGAGGATCAGCCCCAGCATTTT
CDR3aa: CASSLGGREDQPQHF

v_gene: TRBV28
abundance: -
d_gene: TRBD1
j_gene: TRBJ1-5
CDR3nt: TGTGCCAGCAGTTTCTTGGACAGGGAGGGTGAGCCCCAGCATTTT
CDR3aa: CASSFLDREGEPQHF

v_gene: TRBV5-1
abundance: -
d_gene: TRBD2
j_gene: TRBJ2-1
CDR3nt: TGCGCCAGCAGCTTGTTGGGTGCTAGCGGGACTTACAATGAGCAGTTCTTC
CDR3aa: CASSLLGASGTYNEQFF

v_gene: TRBV12-5
abundance: -
d_gene: TRBD1
j_gene: TRBJ1-2
CDR3nt: TGTGCTAGTGGTGGATATCGACAGGGAAACTATGGCTACACCTTC
CDR3aa: CASGGYRQGNYGYTF

v_gene: TRBV11-3
abundance: -
d_gene: TRBD1
j_gene: TRBJ1-4
CDR3nt: TGTGCCAGCAGCTTAGCCGGGACAGCTAATGAAAAACTGTTTTTT
CDR3aa: CASSLAGTANEKLFF

v_gene: TRBV9
abundance: -
d_gene: TRBD2
j_gene: TRBJ2-3
CDR3nt: TGTGCCAGCAGCGTAGATCTAGCGGGCGACACAGATACGCAGTATTTT
CDR3aa: CASSVDLAGDTDTQYF

v_gene: TRBV20-1
abundance: few
d_gene: TRBD1
j_gene: TRBJ1-2
CDR3nt: TGCAGTGCTGGGACAGGAGTCCGCTACACCTTC
CDR3aa: CSAGTGVRYTF

v_gene: TRBV2
abundance: -
d_gene: -
j_gene: TRBJ1-1
CDR3nt: TGTGCCAGCAGTTTGACTCTGAACACTGAAGCTTTCTTT
CDR3aa: CASSLTLNTEAFF

v_gene: TRBV11-3
abundance: -
d_gene: -
j_gene: TRBJ1-6
CDR3nt: TGTGCCAGCCGAGGGGGAAATTTGAATTCACCCCTCCACTTT
CDR3aa: CASRGGNLNSPLHF

v_gene: TRBV19
abundance: -
d_gene: -
j_gene: TRBJ1-1
CDR3nt: TGTGCCAGTAGTGGTTCCGGGACTGGTTTCACTGAAGCTTTCTTT
CDR3aa: CASSGSGTGFTEAFF

v_gene: TRBV27
abundance: -
d_gene: -
j_gene: TRBJ1-1
CDR3nt: TGTGCCAGCAGTCCACTCAATGGTGGTGAAGCTTTCTTT
CDR3aa: CASSPLNGGEAFF

v_gene: TRBV29-1
abundance: -
d_gene: -
j_gene: TRBJ1-1
CDR3nt: TGCAGCGTTTTCACACAGGGAAGTGGGAACACTGAAGCTTTCTTT
CDR3aa: CSVFTQGSGNTEAFF

v_gene: TRBV4-3
abundance: -
d_gene: TRBD1
j_gene: TRBJ2-3
CDR3nt: TGCGCCAGCAGCCGCCAGGGGGCGGGCACAGATACGCAGTATTTT
CDR3aa: CASSRQGAGTDTQYF

v_gene: TRBV7-9
abundance: -
d_gene: TRBD2
j_gene: TRBJ2-7
CDR3nt: TGTGCCAGCAGCACCGGGACTACCTTCGAGCAGTACTTC
CDR3aa: CASSTGTTFEQYF

v_gene: TRBV9
abundance: -
d_gene: TRBD2
j_gene: TRBJ2-1
CDR3nt: TGTGCCAGCAGCGTGGGACTAGCGGGGAACAATGAGCAGTTCTTC
CDR3aa: CASSVGLAGNNEQFF

v_gene: TRBV27
abundance: few
d_gene: TRBD2
j_gene: TRBJ2-3
CDR3nt: TGTGCCAGCAGTTTATTGGGCACTAGCGGGAGAAGGGGCACAGATACGCAGTATTTT
CDR3aa: CASSLLGTSGRRGTDTQYF

v_gene: TRBV30
abundance: -
d_gene: -
j_gene: TRBJ2-2
CDR3nt: TGTGCCTGGAGTACAGCAAACACCGGGGAGCTGTTTTTT
CDR3aa: CAWSTANTGELFF

v_gene: TRBV4-3
abundance: -
d_gene: TRBD1
j_gene: TRBJ2-7
CDR3nt: TGCGCCAGCAGCCAAGAGGACAGGGGATATAACGAGCAGTACTTC
CDR3aa: CASSQEDRGYNEQYF

v_gene: TRBV7-9
abundance: -
d_gene: TRBD1
j_gene: TRBJ2-7
CDR3nt: TGTGCCAGCAGCCTGACCGGGACAGGGAACTACGAGCAGTACTTC
CDR3aa: CASSLTGTGNYEQYF

v_gene: TRBV18
abundance: -
d_gene: TRBD2
j_gene: TRBJ2-5
CDR3nt: TGTGCCAGCTCACCTGGGACTAGCGGGCAAGAGACCCAGTACTTC
CDR3aa: CASSPGTSGQETQYF

v_gene: TRBV10-3
abundance: few
d_gene: -
j_gene: TRBJ2-7
CDR3nt: TGTGCCATCAGTGATGCCACAGCTAAGGGGATCTCCTACGAGCAGTACTTC
CDR3aa: CAISDATAKGISYEQYF

v_gene: TRBV24-1
abundance: -
d_gene: TRBD2
j_gene: TRBJ2-5
CDR3nt: TGTGCCACCAGTGATGCTCTAGCGGGAGTGGAGGAGACCCAGTACTTC
CDR3aa: CATSDALAGVEETQYF

v_gene: TRBV10-3
abundance: many
d_gene: TRBD1
j_gene: TRBJ2-7
CDR3nt: TGTGCCTCGACAGGGAACTACGAGCAGTACTTC
CDR3aa: CASTGNYEQYF

v_gene: TRBV28
abundance: -
d_gene: -
j_gene: TRBJ1-2
CDR3nt: TGTGCCAGCAGTTTAAACGTGGGCGCCTATGGCTACACCTTC
CDR3aa: CASSLNVGAYGYTF

v_gene: TRBV2
abundance: -
d_gene: -
j_gene: TRBJ1-1
CDR3nt: TGTGCCAGCATGCTGGAGGTAAAGATGAACACTGAAGCTTTCTTT
CDR3aa: CASMLEVKMNTEAFF

v_gene: TRBV7-9
abundance: -
d_gene: TRBD2
j_gene: TRBJ2-1
CDR3nt: TGTGCCAGCAGCCAAGGGAGGGATGAGCAGTTCTTC
CDR3aa: CASSQGRDEQFF

v_gene: TRBV14
abundance: -
d_gene: -
j_gene: TRBJ1-2
CDR3nt: TGTGCCAGCAGCCCTAGGGCGGGAGATGGCTACACCTTC
CDR3aa: CASSPRAGDGYTF

v_gene: TRBV7-3
abundance: -
d_gene: -
j_gene: TRBJ1-1
CDR3nt: TGTGCCAGCACGATCGAGGGATCTGACACTGAAGCTTTCTTT
CDR3aa: CASTIEGSDTEAFF

v_gene: TRBV29-1
abundance: few
d_gene: -
j_gene: TRBJ1-1
CDR3nt: TGCAGCGCACGACGGGGGGCCGGCACTGAAGCTTTCTTT
CDR3aa: CSARRGAGTEAFF

v_gene: TRBV5-1
abundance: -
d_gene: -
j_gene: TRBJ1-4
CDR3nt: TGCGCCAGCAGCTTGACCGGGACAACCAATGAAAAACTGTTTTTT
CDR3aa: CASSLTGTTNEKLFF

v_gene: TRBV5-1
abundance: -
d_gene: TRBD2
j_gene: TRBJ2-3
CDR3nt: TGCGCCAGCAGCTTGGAACTAGCGGGGGGCACAGATACGCAGTATTTT
CDR3aa: CASSLELAGGTDTQYF

v_gene: TRBV11-3
abundance: -
d_gene: TRBD2
j_gene: TRBJ2-1
CDR3nt: TGTGCCAGCAGCTTAGACGCCTTAGCGGGGAGCTCCTACAATGAGCAGTTCTTC
CDR3aa: CASSLDALAGSSYNEQFF

v_gene: TRBV4-3
abundance: -
d_gene: -
j_gene: TRBJ1-1
CDR3nt: TGCGCCAGCAGCCAAGATGGGGGGAGCACTGAAGCTTTCTTT
CDR3aa: CASSQDGGSTEAFF

v_gene: TRBV15
abundance: -
d_gene: TRBD1
j_gene: TRBJ2-7
CDR3nt: TGTGCCACCAGCAGAGGGACAGGCTTAGTGGTCGAGCAGTACTTC
CDR3aa: CATSRGTGLVVEQYF

v_gene: TRBV10-3
abundance: -
d_gene: TRBD2
j_gene: TRBJ2-7
CDR3nt: TGTGCCGTTCGTTCCGGCGGGAGGGCCGGCGAGCAGTACTTC
CDR3aa: CAVRSGGRAGEQYF

v_gene: TRBV4-1
abundance: -
d_gene: TRBD1
j_gene: TRBJ2-3
CDR3nt: TGCGCCAGCAGCCTGAGGGACAGGCAAGCCACGGATACGCAGTATTTT
CDR3aa: CASSLRDRQATDTQYF

v_gene: TRBV27
abundance: -
d_gene: -
j_gene: TRBJ2-1
CDR3nt: TGTGCCAGCAGTTTGATAGCGAGCCCATCCAATGAGCAGTTCTTC
CDR3aa: CASSLIASPSNEQFF

v_gene: TRBV5-6
abundance: -
d_gene: TRBD1
j_gene: TRBJ1-2
CDR3nt: TGTGCCAGCAGAGACCCCGACAGGGCTGGTGGCTACACCTTC
CDR3aa: CASRDPDRAGGYTF

v_gene: TRBV21-1
abundance: -
d_gene: -
j_gene: TRBJ2-7
CDR3nt: TGTGCCAGCAGCAAAGAAGGGGAATATGAGCGGGGGGGATCCTACGAGCAGTACTTC
CDR3aa: CASSKEGEYERGGSYEQYF

v_gene: TRBV6-2/TRBV6-3
abundance: -
d_gene: -
j_gene: TRBJ2-3
CDR3nt: TGTGCCAGCAGTTACTCGATTCGGAGGGATACGCAGTATTTT
CDR3aa: CASSYSIRRDTQYF